These 26 T cell receptor beta chains originate from one sample sequenced in a study of OX40 agonist ivuxolimab in advanced cancers. Method: immunoSEQ multiplex PCR; TCRdb's copy keeps in-frame clones and lacks some. In the table there are 55,000 to 60,000 clones, 88% of which are singletons. This specimen was CD4+ or CD8+ T cells sorted from blood, taken in a trial of the OX40 agonist ivuxolimab. Every receptor here comes from an adult with an advanced solid tumor such as melanoma, head and neck, liver or kidney cancer.

The rearrangement links TRBV4-1 to TRBJ1-3; TRBD1 might be the D (5 bases). Germline V gene lookup returns CDR1 MGHRA and CDR2 YSYEKL. The CDR3 has 14 residues. Trimming pared 4 bases from V and 8 bases from J, leaving 15 bases between. In nucleotides, the CDR3 is TGCGCCAGCAGCCCAGTCCTGGGGGAGGACACCATATATTTT. It yields the protein CASSPVLGEDTIYF.

The chain links TRBV29-1 to TRBJ2-1, with TRBD1 as a possible D gene (6 bases). The germline V gene has CDR1 SQVTM and CDR2 ANQGSEA. The CDR3 extends over 15 amino acids. With 7 bases removed from V and 6 bases from J, the gap between germline ends came to 22 bases. For the CDR3, the DNA is TGCAGCGGCCAGGGCCCAGGGGTCATGGGCAATGAGCAGTTCTTC. Residues: CSGQGPGVMGNEQFF.

The CDR3 sequence is CAWTPGQGAYEQYF. The CDR3 DNA follows: TGTGCCTGGACCCCGGGACAGGGGGCCTACGAGCAGTACTTC. The J gene is TRBJ2-7, the V gene TRBV30, with 11 bases that match TRBD1. Germline V gene lookup returns CDR1 GTSNPN and CDR2 SVGIG (reference sequence). This CDR3 spans 14 amino acids. Germline trimming cut 4 bases from V and 2 bases from J; bases unmatched to any gene: 4.

V and J are TRBV5-6 and TRBJ2-5; TRBD1 agrees at 8 bases. The CDR3 runs to 15 residues. Germline trimming cut 5 bases from V and 6 bases from J; bases unmatched to any gene: 12. Germline V CDR1 and CDR2: SGHDT, YYEEEE. The CDR3 reads CASRPGQGGPQTQYF. As DNA, the CDR3 is TGTGCCAGCAGACCCGGACAGGGTGGCCCCCAGACCCAGTACTTC. The full variable domain, in which reference TRBV5-6 and TRBJ2-5 provide the parts outside the CDR3, is DAGVTQSPTHLIKTRGQQVTLRCSPKSGHDTVSWYQQALGQGPQFIFQYYEEEERQRGNFPDRFSGHQFPNYSSELNVNALLLGDSALYLCASRPGQGGPQTQYFGPGTRLLVL.

In the case of this clone: Other DNA sequences in this sample translate to the same CDR3. The chain links TRBV20-1 to TRBJ1-2, with D maybe TRBD1 (5 bases). The CDR3 has 11 amino acids. CDR1 and CDR2 (germline): DFQATT, SNEGSKA (reference sequence). Trimming left V 3 bases short and J 4 bases short, with 6 bases between. The CDR3 sequence is CSARQGYGYTF. Written as DNA, the CDR3 is TGCAGTGCTAGGCAGGGCTATGGCTACACCTTC.

This clone was detected only once. The V and J genes are TRBV5-8 and TRBJ2-2, with TRBD2 matching 9 bases. The CDR3 extends over 16 amino acids. Trimming cost V 0 bases and J 5 bases; bases outside gene matches: 5. Germline V gene sequence: CDR1 SGHTS, CDR2 YDEGEE. CDR3 in amino acids: CASSLGSGSGTGELFF. The CDR3 DNA reads TGTGCCAGCAGCTTGGGTAGCGGGAGTGGTACCGGGGAGCTGTTTTTT.

This chain links TRBV6-1 with TRBJ2-7; the D is unclear. V was pared by 3 bases and J by 2 bases, with 8 bases between. Germline V lookup: CDR1 MNHNS, CDR2 SASEGT. CDR3 length: 13 amino acids. CDR3 DNA sequence: TGTGCCAGCAGTGATGTCAGCCCCTACGAGCAGTACTTC. Amino acids: CASSDVSPYEQYF.

The chain uses TRBV5-1 and TRBJ2-7; possible D gene TRBD1, 6 bases. CDR1 and CDR2 from the germline V gene are SGHRS and YFSETQ. This CDR3 comprises 15 residues. V was cut by 4 bases and J by 4 bases, with 18 bases left in between. CDR3 residues: CASSPTGGPGYEQYF. For the CDR3, the DNA is TGCGCCAGCAGCCCGACAGGTGGCCCCGGTTACGAGCAGTACTTC.

The genes are TRBV10-3 and TRBJ1-2; D unresolved. There are 14 residues in the CDR3. Germline values: CDR1 ENHRY, CDR2 SYGVKD. V was trimmed by 3 bases and J by 5 bases, leaving 13 bases between them. In nucleotides, the CDR3 is TGTGCCATCAGTGATTCGGCTCATGGGTATGGCTACACCTTC. Protein sequence: CAISDSAHGYGYTF.

The V call is TRBV7-9, the J call TRBJ2-5; TRBD2 aligns across 10 bases. Trimming at V came to 4 bases and at J to 11 bases, leaving 22 bases not matched to a gene. The CDR3 has 18 residues. Per the germline V gene, CDR1 is SEHNR and CDR2 is FQNEAQ (reference sequence). CDR3 coding DNA: TGTGCCAGCAGCTCACTGGCTAGCGGGAGCACCAGCCTAAGGGAGCAGTACTTC. Amino acid sequence: CASSSLASGSTSLREQYF. Supplemented by reference TRBV7-9 and TRBJ2-5, the full variable domain reads DTGVSQNPRHKITKRGQNVTFRCDPISEHNRLYWYRQTLGQGPEFLTYFQNEAQLEKSRLLSDRFSAERPKGSFSTLEIQRTEQGDSAMYLCASSSLASGSTSLREQYFGPGTRLLVL.

This clone was recorded once. V gene TRBV30 combines with J gene TRBJ1-3; TRBD1 agrees at 9 bases. The CDR3 loop spans 16 amino acids. V was pared by 4 bases and J by 0 bases, with 7 bases of the junction left unmatched. Germline CDR1 is GTSNPN and CDR2 is SVGIG (reference sequence). The CDR3 is CAWKNRGLSSGNTIYF. The CDR3 region has the DNA TGTGCCTGGAAAAACAGGGGGCTCAGCTCTGGAAACACCATATATTTT.

The gene calls are TRBV28 and TRBJ2-2; D call uncertain. This CDR3 spans 19 amino acids. Germline V gene sequence: CDR1 MDHEN, CDR2 SYDVKM. Trimming left V 6 bases short and J 3 bases short, with 26 bases between. The CDR3 DNA follows: TGTGCCAGCAGAGATAACCGGTCGAGGACGGCCTATGACACCGGGGAGCTGTTTTTT. Its translation: CASRDNRSRTAYDTGELFF.

The rearrangement uses TRBV5-6 and TRBJ2-7; unclear D gene. The CDR3 has 16 residues. V was clipped by 5 bases and J by 0 bases, with 18 bases between them. Germline CDR1 and CDR2: SGHDT and YYEEEE. The CDR3 region is CASSPLGRSLSYEQYF. In DNA, the CDR3 is TGTGCCAGCAGTCCCCTGGGCAGGTCCCTCTCCTACGAGCAGTACTTC. The full variable domain, with the rest looked up from reference TRBV5-6 and TRBJ2-7, is DAGVTQSPTHLIKTRGQQVTLRCSPKSGHDTVSWYQQALGQGPQFIFQYYEEEERQRGNFPDRFSGHQFPNYSSELNVNALLLGDSALYLCASSPLGRSLSYEQYFGPGTRLTVT.

The chain is built from TRBV27 and TRBJ2-5; perhaps TRBD1 as D (6 bases). From germline, CDR1 is MNHEY and CDR2 SMNVEV (reference sequence). V lost 6 bases, J lost 2 bases, and 13 bases lay in between. The length of the CDR3 is 14 residues. In DNA form, the CDR3 reads TGTGCCAGCAGGGGAAGGGGGTTTCAAGAGACCCAGTACTTC. Protein product: CASRGRGFQETQYF.

The chain combines TRBV30 with TRBJ1-6, with a possible D match to TRBD1 (6 bases). Germline V CDR1 and CDR2: GTSNPN, SVGIG (reference sequence). The CDR3 spans 13 residues. Trimming left V 7 bases short and J 5 bases short, with 12 bases between. For the CDR3, the DNA is TGTGCCTTAACCGGGACAAATAATTCACCCCTCCACTTT. Amino acid sequence: CALTGTNNSPLHF.

The table lists this clone with a few counts. V is TRBV19 and J is TRBJ2-3, with 8 bases aligning to TRBD2. The CDR3 contains 15 residues. Per the germline V gene, CDR1 is LNHDA and CDR2 is SQIVND (reference sequence). After removal of 8 bases from V and 1 base from J, the junction contained 8 bases not matched to a gene. CDR3 amino acids: CASGLSGIRTDTQYF. For the CDR3, the DNA is TGTGCCAGTGGACTTAGCGGGATCCGCACAGATACGCAGTATTTT.

As to this clone: Other DNA sequences in the same sample also yield this CDR3. V gene TRBV18 combines with J gene TRBJ1-1; no reliable D call. The CDR3 runs 13 residues. Germline V gives CDR1 KGHSH, CDR2 LQKENI. Deletions cut 0 bases from V and 0 bases from J, with 2 bases between. The chain's CDR3 is CASSPPVNTEAFF. CDR3 bases: TGTGCCAGCTCACCACCAGTGAACACTGAAGCTTTCTTT.

The J gene is TRBJ2-7, the V gene TRBV27; no clear D. The CDR3 consists of 15 residues. The germline V gene encodes CDR1 MNHEY and CDR2 SMNVEV (reference sequence). The V end lost 0 bases, the J end lost 2 bases, and 11 bases lay between the germline ends. CDR3 DNA sequence: TGTGCCAGCAGTTTATCCGGGCCAGCCCCCTACGAGCAGTACTTC. Translating it yields CASSLSGPAPYEQYF.

DNA of the CDR3: TGTGCCAGCAGGGGACTAGCGGCAGCGAACACCGGGGAGCTGTTTTTT. It specifies CASRGLAAANTGELFF. The rearrangement joins TRBV28 to TRBJ2-2; 11 nucleotides line up with TRBD2. This CDR3 is built from 16 residues. The J segment lost 0 bases and the V segment lost 6 bases, leaving 3 bases of the junction unmatched. The germline V gene has CDR1 MDHEN and CDR2 SYDVKM.

The chain is built from TRBV27 and TRBJ1-4; D is perhaps TRBD1 (6 bases). The germline gives CDR1 MNHEY, CDR2 SMNVEV (reference sequence). This CDR3 comprises 14 residues. V gave up 1 base and J gave up 7 bases, with 10 bases separating them. CDR3 bases: TGTGCCAGCAGTTTATTACAGGGTGGTGAAAAACTGTTTTTT. The encoded protein is CASSLLQGGEKLFF.

This chain connects TRBV27 to TRBJ1-3; TRBD1 agrees at 9 bases. After removal of 1 base from V and 4 bases from J, the junction contained 2 bases not matched to a gene. Per germline, CDR1 MNHEY and CDR2 SMNVEV (reference sequence). This CDR3 contains 15 residues. CDR3: CASSLLGTGGNTIYF. The CDR3 DNA sequence: TGTGCCAGCAGTTTATTAGGGACAGGGGGAAACACCATATATTTT.

This chain connects TRBV7-2 to TRBJ2-5, with 11 bases that match TRBD2. Germline assignment: CDR1 SGHTA and CDR2 FQGNSA. This CDR3 spans 14 amino acids. V shed 6 bases, J shed 5 bases, and the junction held 5 bases outside the gene matches. CDR3 residues: CASRAASGGETQYF. The CDR3 coding sequence is TGTGCCAGCAGGGCGGCTAGCGGGGGGGAGACCCAGTACTTC.

The chain carries TRBV6-5 and TRBJ1-1; D gene uncertain. Germline V lookup: CDR1 MNHEY, CDR2 SVGAGI. Deletions cut 11 bases from V and 1 base from J, with 11 bases between. The CDR3 contains 12 residues. The DNA of the CDR3 is TGTGCCGCGGGAGCGCAGAACACTGAAGCTTTCTTT. Amino acid sequence: CAAGAQNTEAFF.

The genes are TRBV27 and TRBJ2-1, with TRBD2 matching 11 bases. The CDR3 is 17 amino acids. The V gene's germline CDR1 is MNHEY and CDR2 SMNVEV (reference sequence). J gave up 4 bases and V 4 bases, and 9 bases lay outside the gene matches. The CDR3 protein is CASSYHLTSGVYNEQFF. The CDR3 coding sequence is TGTGCCAGCAGTTATCACTTGACTAGCGGGGTTTACAATGAGCAGTTCTTC.

The chain has TRBV6-6 and TRBJ2-5, with D perhaps being TRBD1 or TRBD2 (5 bases each). CDR1 and CDR2 from the germline V gene are MNHNY and SVGAGI (reference sequence). The CDR3 runs to 16 residues. Between the trimmed V and J ends, which lost 5 bases and 5 bases, there was a span of 21 bases. The CDR3 DNA reads TGTGCCAGCAGTAAGACCGGGACCCCCCTGCAGGAGACCCAGTACTTC. Translated: CASSKTGTPLQETQYF.

The J gene is TRBJ2-1, the V gene TRBV7-9, with 8 bases that match TRBD2. CDR1 is SEHNR, CDR2 FQNEAQ, per germline (reference sequence). The junction had 12 bases not matched to a gene; V was cut back by 4 bases and J by 7 bases. This CDR3 is built from 16 residues. The CDR3 DNA follows: TGTGCCAGCAGCTCGCGAGGGGCCCGGGGGGGGAATGAGCAGTTCTTC. Translation gives CASSSRGARGGNEQFF. The whole variable domain, remainder taken from reference TRBV7-9 and TRBJ2-1, is DTGVSQNPRHKITKRGQNVTFRCDPISEHNRLYWYRQTLGQGPEFLTYFQNEAQLEKSRLLSDRFSAERPKGSFSTLEIQRTEQGDSAMYLCASSSRGARGGNEQFFGPGTRLTVL.